The following is a T cell receptor beta chain sequence with its context. No cognate antigen has been identified for it. No much larger clone is present one base from it, and per-base qualities are unavailable. The CDR3 spans 14 residues, from the cysteine through the phenylalanine. The entry retains the CDR3 DNA only, 42 bases that are in frame from base 1. Deletion took 1 base off V and 8 bases off J, with a span of 15 bases between the germline ends. Sequences LGHDT (CDR1) and YNNKEL (CDR2) are obtained from the germline V gene (reference sequence). The sample comes from a study of control samples from healthy donors and cancer patients (dated by TCRdb to the early 2020s). Libraries were constructed by the immunoSEQ multiplex PCR assay. Held by TCRdb, this immuneACCESS table contains in-frame sequences only and omits some clones. Under half of the omission traces to an unresolved V gene where checked; the cause of the rest is unknown. Present in this sample are 85,000 to 100,000 clones, roughly four fifths of which were seen just once. 2% of the sample is held by the ten biggest clonotypes.

The clonotype comes from a man between 60 and 70 years old in good health. The sample was blood. The rearrangement joined TRBV3-1 (or the pseudogene TRBV3-2) to TRBJ2-7, with TRBD1 as a weak D call on 5 bases. The sequenced DNA: TGTGCCAGCAGCCAAGCGACTCCGACAGAAAAGCAGTACTTC. Protein translation: CASSQATPTEKQYF.